This T cell receptor beta chain was obtained from a study of graft-versus-host responses after intestinal transplantation. About the research overall: Those transplanted obtained multivisceral, liver-intestinal, or isolated intestinal grafts. Tacrolimus plus steroids were given to all recipients for around three years, preceded by anti-thymocyte globulin induction.

Generated by immunoSEQ multiplex PCR, the TCRdb table keeps only in-frame clones and is missing some. The sample records about 10,000 clones, 80% to 95% being singletons. Study-wide results and caveats: Detection of GvH clones occurred in recipient marrow, and some had their first appearance in ileum or blood. Allografts of one patient group, those with graft-donor T cell macrochimerism, had high graft-versus-host to host-versus-graft clonal ratios.

As for this clone: No antigen is known for it.

V was pared by 2 bases and J by 9 bases, with 11 bases of the junction left unmatched. Germline lookup yields CDR1 MGHRA and CDR2 YSYEKL. The CDR3 runs 17 residues. The sample here was PBMCs, taken roughly 6 weeks after intestinal transplantation. The genes are TRBV4-1 and TRBJ2-1; 12 nucleotides match TRBD2. The sequence came from a human patient who received an intestinal transplant, so some T cells may come from the graft donor. The CDR3 nucleotides read TGCGCCAGCAGCCAACGCACCGGGACTAGCGGGTTCAGTGAGCAGTTCTTC. Translation gives CASSQRTGTSGFSEQFF.